This T cell receptor beta chain was sequenced for a study of blood T cell repertoires in COVID-19. Study as a whole: Samples representing acute and convalescent COVID-19 were sourced from the United States, Italy and Spain. Sample material is recorded as cDNA or gDNA derived from T cells, B-cell-depleted T cells, or PBMCs.

Original processing methods: Researchers report that nucleated cell counts were estimated from reference gene primer amplification. Sequencing used immunoSEQ multiplex PCR; TCRdb keeps in-frame clones, though not all of them. For V, J and clone size, that table is used; D and trimming come from the DNA. This table holds 98,000 or so clones, less than 85% found once. The CDR3 totals 14 residues. Per the germline V gene, CDR1 is MGHRA and CDR2 is YSYEKL. The J segment lost 5 bases and the V segment lost 1 base, leaving 1 base of the junction unmatched. The TCR comes from a woman in her 40s with acute or convalescent COVID-19. The sequenced sample was peripheral blood. The chain joins TRBV4-1 to TRBJ1-4; 7 bases are shared with TRBD1. The CDR3 sequence is CASSQGQGNEKLFF. The CDR3 DNA reads as TGCGCCAGCAGCCAAGGACAGGGCAATGAAAAACTGTTTTTT.